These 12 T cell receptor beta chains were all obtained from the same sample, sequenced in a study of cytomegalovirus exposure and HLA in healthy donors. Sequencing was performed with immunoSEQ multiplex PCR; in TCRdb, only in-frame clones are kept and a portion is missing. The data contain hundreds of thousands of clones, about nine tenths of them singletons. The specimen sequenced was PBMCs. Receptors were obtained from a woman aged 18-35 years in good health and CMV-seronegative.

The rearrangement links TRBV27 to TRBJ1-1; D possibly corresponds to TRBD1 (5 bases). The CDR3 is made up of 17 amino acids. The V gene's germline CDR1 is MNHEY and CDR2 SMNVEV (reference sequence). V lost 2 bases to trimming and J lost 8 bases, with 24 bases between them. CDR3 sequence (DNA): TGTGCCAGCAGTTTACGTTCGGGGGGATTTGACGGCGAGGAAGCTTTCTTT. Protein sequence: CASSLRSGGFDGEEAFF.

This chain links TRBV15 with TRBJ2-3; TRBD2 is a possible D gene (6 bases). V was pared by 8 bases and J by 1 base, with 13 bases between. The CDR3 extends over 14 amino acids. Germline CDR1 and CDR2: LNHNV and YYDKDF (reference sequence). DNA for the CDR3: TGTGCCACCTATGCGGGGCGGGGCACAGATACGCAGTATTTT. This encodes CATYAGRGTDTQYF.

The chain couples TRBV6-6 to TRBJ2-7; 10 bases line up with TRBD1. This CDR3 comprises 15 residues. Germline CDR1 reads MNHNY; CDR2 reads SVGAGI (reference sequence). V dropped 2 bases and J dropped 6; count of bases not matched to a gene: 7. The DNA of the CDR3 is TGTGCCAGCAGTTACGCAGAGGGACAGGGGTTCGAGCAGTACTTC. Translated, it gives CASSYAEGQGFEQYF.

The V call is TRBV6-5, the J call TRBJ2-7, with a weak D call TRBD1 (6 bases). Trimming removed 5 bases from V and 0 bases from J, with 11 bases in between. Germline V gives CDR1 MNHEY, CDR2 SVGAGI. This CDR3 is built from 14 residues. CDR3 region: CASSLDSSSYEQYF. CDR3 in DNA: TGTGCCAGCAGTCTGGACAGTAGCTCCTACGAGCAGTACTTC.

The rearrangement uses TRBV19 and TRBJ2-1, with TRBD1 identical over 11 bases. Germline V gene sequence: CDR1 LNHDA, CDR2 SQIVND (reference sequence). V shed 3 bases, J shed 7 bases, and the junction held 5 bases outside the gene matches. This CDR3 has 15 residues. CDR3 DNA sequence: TGTGCCAGTAGTATCTCCGGGACAGGGGGGAATGAGCAGTTCTTC. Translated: CASSISGTGGNEQFF.

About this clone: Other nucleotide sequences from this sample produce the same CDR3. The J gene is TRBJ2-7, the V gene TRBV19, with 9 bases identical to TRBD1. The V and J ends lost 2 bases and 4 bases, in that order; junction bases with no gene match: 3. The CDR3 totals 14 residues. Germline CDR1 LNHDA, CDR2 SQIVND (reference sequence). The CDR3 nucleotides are TGTGCCAGTAGTATATCCGGGACAGGGTACGAGCAGTACTTC. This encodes CASSISGTGYEQYF.

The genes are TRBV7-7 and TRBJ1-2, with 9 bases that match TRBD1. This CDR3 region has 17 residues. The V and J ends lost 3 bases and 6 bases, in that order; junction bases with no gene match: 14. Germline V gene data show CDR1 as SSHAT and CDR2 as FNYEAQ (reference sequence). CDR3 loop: CASSLPLQDRGLHGYTF. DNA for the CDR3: TGTGCCAGCAGCTTGCCTCTCCAGGACAGGGGTCTGCATGGCTACACCTTC.

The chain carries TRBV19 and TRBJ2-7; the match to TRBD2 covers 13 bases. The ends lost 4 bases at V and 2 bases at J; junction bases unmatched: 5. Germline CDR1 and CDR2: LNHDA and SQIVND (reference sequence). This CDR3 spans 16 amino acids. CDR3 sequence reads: CASSTGTSGTPYEQYF. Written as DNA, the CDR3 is TGTGCCAGTAGTACCGGGACTAGCGGGACCCCCTACGAGCAGTACTTC.

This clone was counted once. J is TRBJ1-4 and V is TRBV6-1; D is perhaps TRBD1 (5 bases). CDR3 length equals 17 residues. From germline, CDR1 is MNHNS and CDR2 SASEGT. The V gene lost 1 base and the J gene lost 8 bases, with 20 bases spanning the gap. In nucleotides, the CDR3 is TGTGCCAGCAGTGAAGTAGGGGTGCGGGGCTCCAACGAAAAACTGTTTTTT. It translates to CASSEVGVRGSNEKLFF.

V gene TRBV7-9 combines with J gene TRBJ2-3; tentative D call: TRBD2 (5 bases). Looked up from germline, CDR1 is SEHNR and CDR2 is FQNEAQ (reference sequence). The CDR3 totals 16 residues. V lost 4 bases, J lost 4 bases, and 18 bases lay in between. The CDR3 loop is CASSYPAVTSADTQYF. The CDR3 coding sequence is TGTGCCAGCAGCTACCCCGCAGTAACTAGTGCAGATACGCAGTATTTT.

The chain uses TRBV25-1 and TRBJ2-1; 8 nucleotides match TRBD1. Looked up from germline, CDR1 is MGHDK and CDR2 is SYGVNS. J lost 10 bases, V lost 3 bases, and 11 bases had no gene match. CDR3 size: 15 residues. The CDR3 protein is CASSDPAQGAFEQFF. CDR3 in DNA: TGTGCCAGCAGTGACCCCGCCCAGGGGGCGTTCGAGCAGTTCTTC.

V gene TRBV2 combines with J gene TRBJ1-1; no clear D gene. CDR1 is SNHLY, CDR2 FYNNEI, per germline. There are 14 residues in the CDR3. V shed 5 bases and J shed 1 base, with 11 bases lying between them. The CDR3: CASSRTHKNTEAFF. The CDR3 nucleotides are TGTGCCAGCAGTAGAACCCACAAGAACACTGAAGCTTTCTTT.